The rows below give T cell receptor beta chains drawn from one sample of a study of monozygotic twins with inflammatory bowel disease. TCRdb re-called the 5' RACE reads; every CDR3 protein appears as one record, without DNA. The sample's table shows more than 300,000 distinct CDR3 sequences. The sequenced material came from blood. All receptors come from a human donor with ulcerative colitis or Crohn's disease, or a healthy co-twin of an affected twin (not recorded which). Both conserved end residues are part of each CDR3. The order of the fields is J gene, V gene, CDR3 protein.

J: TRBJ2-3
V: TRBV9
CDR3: CASSVVSGGAPDTQYF

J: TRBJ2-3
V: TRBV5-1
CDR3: CASSFNPRTSGFTDTQYF

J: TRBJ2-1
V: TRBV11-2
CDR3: CASSLALGNNEQFF

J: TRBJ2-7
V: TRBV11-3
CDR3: CASSYGGRPYEQYF

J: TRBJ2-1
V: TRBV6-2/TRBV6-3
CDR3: CASSWSPGRTNEQFF

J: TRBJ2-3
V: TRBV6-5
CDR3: CASSQGLAGGLNTPKYF

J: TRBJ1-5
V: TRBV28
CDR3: CASSPRESEQPQHF

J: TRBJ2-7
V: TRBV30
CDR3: CAWSVGRPYEQYF

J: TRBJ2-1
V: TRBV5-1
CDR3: CASSHGGTGMNEQFF

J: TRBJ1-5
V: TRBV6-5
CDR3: CASSYSIQGTQPQHF

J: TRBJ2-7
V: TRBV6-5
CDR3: CASSFSHSGGYEQYF

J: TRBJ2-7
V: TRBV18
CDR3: CASSLPGTVNYEQYF

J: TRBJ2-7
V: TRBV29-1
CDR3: CSVVRGQGFGEQYF

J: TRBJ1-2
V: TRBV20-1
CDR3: CSASDRNYGYTF

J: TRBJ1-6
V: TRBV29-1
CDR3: CSATFGQVNSPLHF

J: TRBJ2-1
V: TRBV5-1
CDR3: CASSLVAGGSYNEQFF

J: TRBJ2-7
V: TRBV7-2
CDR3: CASSLVGNVVNEQYF

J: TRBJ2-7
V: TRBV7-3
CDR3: CASSSQGGLSYEQYF

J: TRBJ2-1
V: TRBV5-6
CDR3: CASSWGTAYNEQFF

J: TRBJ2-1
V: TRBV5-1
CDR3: CATKSQTYNEQFF

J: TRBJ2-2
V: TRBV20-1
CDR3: CSARGGYNTGELFF

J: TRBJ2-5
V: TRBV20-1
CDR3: CSARVAGQETQYF

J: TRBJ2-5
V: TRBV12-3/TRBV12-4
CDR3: CASRSPGEGGMAQYF

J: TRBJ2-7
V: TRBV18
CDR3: CASSPPTDDEQYF

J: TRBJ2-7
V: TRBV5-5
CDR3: CASTRDFPPYEQYF

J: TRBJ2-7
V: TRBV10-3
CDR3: CAISERVGDEQYF

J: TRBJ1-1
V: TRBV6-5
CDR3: CASRGQGRTEASF

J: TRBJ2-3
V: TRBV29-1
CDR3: CSVEDVSLSSGSSTDTQYF

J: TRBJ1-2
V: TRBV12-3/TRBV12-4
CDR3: CASGGGDSYGYTF

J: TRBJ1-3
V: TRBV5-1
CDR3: CASSPADRENTIYF

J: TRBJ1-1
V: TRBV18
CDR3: CASSLGSPGEAFF

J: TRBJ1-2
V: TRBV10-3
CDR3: CAISVSREIANYGYTF

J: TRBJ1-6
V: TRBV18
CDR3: CASRTGLSPLHF

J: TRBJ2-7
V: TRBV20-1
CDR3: CSAHKEGLSYEQYF

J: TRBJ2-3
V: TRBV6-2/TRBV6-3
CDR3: CASSQIPDTQYF

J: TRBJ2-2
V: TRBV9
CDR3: CASSEPRLAPNTGELFF

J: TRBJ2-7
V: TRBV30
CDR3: CAWRGLDRSYEQYF

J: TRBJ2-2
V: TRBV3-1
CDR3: CASSPRETGELFF

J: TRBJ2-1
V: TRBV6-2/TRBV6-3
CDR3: CASSPGTSDLSSSYNEQFF

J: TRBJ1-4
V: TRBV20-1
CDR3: CSAMTGQDAEKLFF

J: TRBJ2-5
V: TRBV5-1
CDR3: CASSGTGQGLGTQYF

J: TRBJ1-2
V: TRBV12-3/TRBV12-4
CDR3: CASSLNFGQGAYSTF

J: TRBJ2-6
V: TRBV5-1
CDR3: CASSLQGQGSGANVLTF

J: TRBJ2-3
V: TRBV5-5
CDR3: CASSFRTSGSISTDTQYF

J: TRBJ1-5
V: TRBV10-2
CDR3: CASSERYRAPSNQPQHF

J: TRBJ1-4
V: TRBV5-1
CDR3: CASSGLLGEKLFF

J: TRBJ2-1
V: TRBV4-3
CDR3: CASSQPGAETNEQFF

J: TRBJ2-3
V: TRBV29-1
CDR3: CSVDPAAVTQYF

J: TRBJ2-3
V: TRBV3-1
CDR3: CASSQQTGMGGTDTQYF

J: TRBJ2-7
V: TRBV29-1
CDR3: CSVTSVPSSYEQYF

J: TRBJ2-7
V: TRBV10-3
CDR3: CAITTSGSLGYEQYF

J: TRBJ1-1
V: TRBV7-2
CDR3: CASSFKNLMNTEAFF